This T cell receptor (beta chain) was profiled in a study of CD8 T cells in ankylosing spondylitis. The study's findings and limits: Significantly higher representation of disease-linked clones was reported for matched ankylosing spondylitis synovial fluid. There was a TCR beta motif, made of several highly homologous variants, that appeared characteristic of ankylosing spondylitis blood. With a CD8+ phenotype, disease-linked clones were relatively rare in peripheral blood.

CDR1 and CDR2 from the germline V gene are SGHRS and YFSETQ. The CDR3 is made up of 15 amino acids. V lost 2 bases and J 0 bases, leaving 11 bases between the germline ends. TCRdb called the 5' RACE reads again in MiXCR, with one record for every CDR3 protein. Altogether about 510,000 distinct CDR3 sequences are present, about 5% being singletons, with the ten largest covering roughly 3.2%. This clonotype was counted many times. Its antigen is unidentified. This TCR was sampled from a male donor with ankylosing spondylitis. The chain links TRBV5-1 to TRBJ1-1, with D tentatively TRBD1 (6 bases). The sample comprised blood, either unsorted or a sorted T cell fraction (not recorded which). Written as DNA, the CDR3 is TGCGCCAGCAGCTTACAGGGTCCCCTGAACACTGAAGCTTTCTTT. Translation gives CASSLQGPLNTEAFF.